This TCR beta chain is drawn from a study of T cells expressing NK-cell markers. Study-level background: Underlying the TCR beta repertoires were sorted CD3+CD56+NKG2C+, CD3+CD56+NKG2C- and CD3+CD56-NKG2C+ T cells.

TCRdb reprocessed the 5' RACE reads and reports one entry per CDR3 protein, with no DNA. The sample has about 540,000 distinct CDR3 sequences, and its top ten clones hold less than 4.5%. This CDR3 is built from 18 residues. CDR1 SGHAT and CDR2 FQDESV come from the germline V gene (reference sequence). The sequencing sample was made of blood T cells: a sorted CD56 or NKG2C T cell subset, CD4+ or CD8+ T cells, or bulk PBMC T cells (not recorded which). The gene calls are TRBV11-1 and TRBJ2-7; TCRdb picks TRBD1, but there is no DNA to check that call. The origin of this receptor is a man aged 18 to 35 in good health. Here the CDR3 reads CASSPISRGGTPNYEQYF.